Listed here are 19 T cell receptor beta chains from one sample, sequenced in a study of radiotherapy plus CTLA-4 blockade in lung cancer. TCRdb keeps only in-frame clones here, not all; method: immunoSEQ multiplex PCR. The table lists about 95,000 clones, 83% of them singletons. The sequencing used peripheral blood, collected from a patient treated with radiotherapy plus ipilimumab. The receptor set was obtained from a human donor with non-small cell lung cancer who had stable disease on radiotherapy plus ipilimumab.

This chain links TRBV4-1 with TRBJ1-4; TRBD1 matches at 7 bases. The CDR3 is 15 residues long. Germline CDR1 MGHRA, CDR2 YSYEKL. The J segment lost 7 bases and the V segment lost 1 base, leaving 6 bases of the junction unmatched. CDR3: CASSQGSGGREKLFF. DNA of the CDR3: TGCGCCAGCAGCCAAGGGTCAGGGGGGCGTGAAAAACTGTTTTTT.

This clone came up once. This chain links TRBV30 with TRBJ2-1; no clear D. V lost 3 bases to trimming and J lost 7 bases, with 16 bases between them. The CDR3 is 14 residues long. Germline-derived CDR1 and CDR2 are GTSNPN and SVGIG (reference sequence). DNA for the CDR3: TGTGCCTGGAGCCCTCTCCGGATAGGAAATGAGCAGTTCTTC. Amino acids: CAWSPLRIGNEQFF.

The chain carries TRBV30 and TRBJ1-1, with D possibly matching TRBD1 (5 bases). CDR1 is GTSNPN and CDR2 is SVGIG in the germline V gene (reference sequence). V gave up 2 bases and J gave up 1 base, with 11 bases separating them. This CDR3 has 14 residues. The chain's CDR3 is CAWSLRGGNTEAFF. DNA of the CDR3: TGTGCCTGGAGTTTAAGGGGTGGGAACACTGAAGCTTTCTTT.

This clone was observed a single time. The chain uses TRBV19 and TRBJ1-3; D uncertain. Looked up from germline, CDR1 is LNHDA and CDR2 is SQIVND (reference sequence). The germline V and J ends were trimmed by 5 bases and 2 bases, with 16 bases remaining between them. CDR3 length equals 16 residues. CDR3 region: CASSLSSVRTGNTIYF. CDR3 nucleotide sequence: TGTGCCAGTAGTCTTTCTTCAGTTCGCACTGGAAACACCATATATTTT.

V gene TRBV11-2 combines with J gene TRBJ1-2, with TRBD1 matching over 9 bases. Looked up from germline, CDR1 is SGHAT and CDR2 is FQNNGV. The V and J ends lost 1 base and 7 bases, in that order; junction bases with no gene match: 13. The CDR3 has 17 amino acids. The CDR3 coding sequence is TGTGCCAGCAGCTTAGGTTTCACCGGGACAGGGTCGGGTGGCTACACCTTC. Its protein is CASSLGFTGTGSGGYTF.

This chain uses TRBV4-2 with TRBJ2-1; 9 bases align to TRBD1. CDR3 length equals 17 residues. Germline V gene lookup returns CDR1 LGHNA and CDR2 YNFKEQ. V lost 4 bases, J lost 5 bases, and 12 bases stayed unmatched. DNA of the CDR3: TGTGCCAGCAGCCCTCTCCGTGGACAGGGGATCAACAATGAGCAGTTCTTC. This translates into CASSPLRGQGINNEQFF.

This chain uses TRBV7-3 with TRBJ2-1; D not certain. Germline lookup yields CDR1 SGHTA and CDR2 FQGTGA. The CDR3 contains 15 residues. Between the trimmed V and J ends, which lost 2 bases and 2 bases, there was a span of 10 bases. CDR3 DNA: TGTGCCAGCAGCTTATCCCGGGTTCCCTACAATGAGCAGTTCTTC. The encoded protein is CASSLSRVPYNEQFF.

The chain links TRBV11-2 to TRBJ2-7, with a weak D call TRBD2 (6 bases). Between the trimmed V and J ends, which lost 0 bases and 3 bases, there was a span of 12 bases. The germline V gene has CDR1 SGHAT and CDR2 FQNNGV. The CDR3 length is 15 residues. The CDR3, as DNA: TGTGCCAGCAGCTTAGATTGGAGGGTTTACTACGAGCAGTACTTC. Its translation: CASSLDWRVYYEQYF.

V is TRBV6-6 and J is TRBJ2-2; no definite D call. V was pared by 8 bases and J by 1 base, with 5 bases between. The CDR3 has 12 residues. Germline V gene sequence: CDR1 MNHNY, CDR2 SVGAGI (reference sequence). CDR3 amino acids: CASLWNTGELFF. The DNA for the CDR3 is TGTGCCAGCTTGTGGAACACCGGGGAGCTGTTTTTT.

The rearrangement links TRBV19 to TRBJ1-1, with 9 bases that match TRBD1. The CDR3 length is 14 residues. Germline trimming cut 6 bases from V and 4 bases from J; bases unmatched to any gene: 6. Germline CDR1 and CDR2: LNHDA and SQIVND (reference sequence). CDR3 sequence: CASSSTGGLTEAFF. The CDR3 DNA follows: TGTGCCAGTAGCAGTACAGGGGGCCTCACTGAAGCTTTCTTT.

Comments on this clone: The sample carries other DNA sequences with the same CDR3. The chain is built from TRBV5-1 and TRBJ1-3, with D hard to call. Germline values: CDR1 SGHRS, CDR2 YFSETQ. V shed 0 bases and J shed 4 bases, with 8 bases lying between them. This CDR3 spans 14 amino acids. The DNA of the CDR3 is TGCGCCAGCAGCTTGGGGGGATTCGGAAACACCATATATTTT. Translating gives CASSLGGFGNTIYF.

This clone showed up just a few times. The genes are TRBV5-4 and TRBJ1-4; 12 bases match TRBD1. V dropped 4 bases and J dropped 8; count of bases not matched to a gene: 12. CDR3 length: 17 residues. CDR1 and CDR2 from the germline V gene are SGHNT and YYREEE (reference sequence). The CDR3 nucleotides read TGTGCCAGCAGCGTCTCCGGGACAGGGGGCGCAGAAGAAAAACTGTTTTTT. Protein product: CASSVSGTGGAEEKLFF.

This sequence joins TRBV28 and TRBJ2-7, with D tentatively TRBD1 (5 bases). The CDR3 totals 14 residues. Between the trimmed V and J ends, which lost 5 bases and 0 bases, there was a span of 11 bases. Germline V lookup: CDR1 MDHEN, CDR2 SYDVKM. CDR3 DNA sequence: TGTGCCAGCAGTCCCCCGACAGCCTCCTACGAGCAGTACTTC. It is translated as CASSPPTASYEQYF.

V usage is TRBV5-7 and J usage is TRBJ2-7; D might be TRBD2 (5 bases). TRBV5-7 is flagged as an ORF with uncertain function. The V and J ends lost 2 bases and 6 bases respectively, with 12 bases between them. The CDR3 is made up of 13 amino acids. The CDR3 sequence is CASSFEGRGEQYF. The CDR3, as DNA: TGTGCCAGCAGCTTTGAGGGTAGAGGCGAGCAGTACTTC.

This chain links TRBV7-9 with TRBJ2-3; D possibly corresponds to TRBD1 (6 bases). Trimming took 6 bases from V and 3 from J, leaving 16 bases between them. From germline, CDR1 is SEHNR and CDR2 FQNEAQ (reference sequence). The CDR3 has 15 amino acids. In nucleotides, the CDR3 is TGTGCCAGCAGAGGAGACAGGATTCTGACAGATACGCAGTATTTT. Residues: CASRGDRILTDTQYF.

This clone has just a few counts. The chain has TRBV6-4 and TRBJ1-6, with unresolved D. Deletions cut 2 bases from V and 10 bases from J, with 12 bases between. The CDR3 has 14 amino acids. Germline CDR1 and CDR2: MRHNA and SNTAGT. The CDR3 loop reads CASSDGSAGSPLHF. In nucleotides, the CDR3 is TGTGCCAGCAGTGACGGGTCAGCGGGATCACCCCTCCACTTT.

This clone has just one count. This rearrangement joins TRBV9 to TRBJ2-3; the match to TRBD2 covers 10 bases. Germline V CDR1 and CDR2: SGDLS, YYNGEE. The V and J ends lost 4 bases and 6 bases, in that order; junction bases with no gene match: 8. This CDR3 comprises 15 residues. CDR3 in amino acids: CASSPGELAGDTQYF. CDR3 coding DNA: TGTGCCAGCAGCCCGGGGGAACTAGCGGGGGATACGCAGTATTTT.

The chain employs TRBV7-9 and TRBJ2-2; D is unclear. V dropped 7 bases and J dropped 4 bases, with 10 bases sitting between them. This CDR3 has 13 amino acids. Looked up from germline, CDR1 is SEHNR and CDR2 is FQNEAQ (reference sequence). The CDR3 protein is CASNSWGTGELFF. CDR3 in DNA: TGTGCCAGCAATTCCTGGGGCACCGGGGAGCTGTTTTTT.

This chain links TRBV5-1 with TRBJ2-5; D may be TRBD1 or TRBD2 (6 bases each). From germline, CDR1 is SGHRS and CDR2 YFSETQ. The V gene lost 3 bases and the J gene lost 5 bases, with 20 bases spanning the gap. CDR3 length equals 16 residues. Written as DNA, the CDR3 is TGCGCCAGCAGCTCCCCTCCAGACACAGGGAGGGAGACCCAGTACTTC. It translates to CASSSPPDTGRETQYF.